The following is a T cell receptor (beta chain) sequence with its context. The CDR3 covers 17 residues. Per germline, CDR1 WSHSY and CDR2 SAAADI. V gave up 5 bases and J gave up 5 bases; unmatched junction bases: 15. Data came from immunoSEQ multiplex PCR; TCRdb stores just in-frame clones and leaves some out. Here the sample spans about 130,000 clones, roughly four fifths being singletons. This record comes from a study of blood T cell repertoires in COVID-19. V is TRBV10-2 and J is TRBJ2-3; 8 positions match TRBD1. The TCR comes from a man in his sixties with acute or convalescent COVID-19. The sample was peripheral blood. The CDR3 reads CASSLFLSGQGGDTQYF. The CDR3 region has the DNA TGCGCCAGCAGTCTCTTTTTGAGTGGACAGGGAGGAGATACGCAGTATTTT.